This TCR beta chain appears in the sequencing data of a study of blood T cell repertoires in COVID-19. For the study at large: COVID-19 samples collected from the United States, Italy and Spain covered acute and convalescent phases. Nucleic acid was either cDNA or gDNA, and it came from T cells, B-cell-depleted T cells, or PBMCs.

How the authors handled the data: Counts of nucleated cells, estimated from reference gene primer amplification, were obtained. Measured with immunoSEQ multiplex PCR; TCRdb has only the in-frame clones, and not every one. V, J and clone size derive from that table, while D and trimming were established from the DNA sequence. This sample has about 26,000 clones, with around 67% found just once. The specimen sequenced was peripheral blood. This sequence was found in a man aged 60 to 75 with active or convalescent COVID-19.

In DNA form, the CDR3 reads TGTGCCAGCAGTGTGAACAGGGTTGACTATAATTCACCCCTCCACTTT. Residues: CASSVNRVDYNSPLHF. The rearrangement links TRBV27 to TRBJ1-6; TRBD1 might be the D (6 bases). Deletions cut 5 bases from V and 3 bases from J, with 14 bases between. Per the germline V gene, CDR1 is MNHEY and CDR2 is SMNVEV (reference sequence). The CDR3 consists of 16 residues.